These 13 T cell receptor beta chains came from one sample sequenced in a study of T cell responses to AZD1222 COVID-19 vaccine. Using immunoSEQ multiplex PCR, the repertoire was profiled, and TCRdb retains in-frame clones only, with some absent. The data hold roughly 120,000 clones, with roughly 84% observed a single time. The sample in question was peripheral blood, obtained on day 0 of AZD1222 vaccination. Every receptor here comes from an adult in good health.

V is TRBV6-5 and J is TRBJ2-1; D is unresolved. V lost 6 bases to trimming and J lost 9 bases, with 15 bases between them. The V gene's germline CDR1 is MNHEY and CDR2 SVGAGI. This CDR3 contains 13 residues. The CDR3 region has the DNA TGTGCCAGCAGGATAGAGCGCCTGGCTGAGCAGTTCTTC. Translation gives CASRIERLAEQFF.

This rearrangement joins TRBV28 to TRBJ2-5, with a possible D match to TRBD1 (7 bases). With 4 bases removed from V and 3 bases from J, the gap between germline ends came to 15 bases. This CDR3 is 15 amino acids long. Germline V gene sequence: CDR1 MDHEN, CDR2 SYDVKM. CDR3 nucleotide sequence: TGTGCCAGCAGTTCCCCCACAGGGGAGGAAGAGACCCAGTACTTC. Protein product: CASSSPTGEEETQYF.

This clone was seen just once. J is TRBJ2-7 and V is TRBV4-2; no firm D call. Germline V gene data show CDR1 as LGHNA and CDR2 as YNFKEQ. The V gene lost 1 base and the J gene lost 2 bases, with 6 bases spanning the gap. This CDR3 has 13 amino acids. The CDR3 reads CASSQVDAYEQYF. The CDR3 region has the DNA TGTGCCAGCAGCCAAGTCGACGCCTACGAGCAGTACTTC.

V is TRBV10-3 and J is TRBJ2-3; the match to TRBD2 covers 11 bases. Germline V gene lookup returns CDR1 ENHRY and CDR2 SYGVKD. J gave up 2 bases and V 6 bases, and 4 bases lay outside the gene matches. The CDR3 spans 15 residues. CDR3: CAISLAGGPTDTQYF. The CDR3 nucleotides read TGTGCCATCAGCCTAGCGGGGGGACCCACAGATACGCAGTATTTT.

V gene TRBV5-1 combines with J gene TRBJ2-1; D perhaps matches TRBD2 (5 bases). CDR1 SGHRS and CDR2 YFSETQ come from the germline V gene. Trimming took 4 bases from V and 3 from J, leaving 11 bases between them. The CDR3 totals 14 residues. In nucleotides, the CDR3 is TGCGCCAGCAGCGACGGGGAGATCTACAATGAGCAGTTCTTC. Its protein is CASSDGEIYNEQFF.

The chain couples TRBV28 to TRBJ1-4, with TRBD1 matching over 11 bases. Losses at the gene ends were 3 bases for V and 7 bases for J; bases not matched to a gene: 4. This CDR3 is 15 amino acids long. Germline V gives CDR1 MDHEN, CDR2 SYDVKM. The CDR3 DNA reads as TGTGCCAGCAGTTTCGGGACAGGGGGAGGTGAAAAACTGTTTTTT. Translated, it gives CASSFGTGGGEKLFF.

This chain links TRBV5-1 with TRBJ2-7; 8 bases agree with TRBD2. Germline V gene sequence: CDR1 SGHRS, CDR2 YFSETQ. The CDR3 covers 15 residues. The ends lost 1 base at V and 4 bases at J; junction bases unmatched: 7. The CDR3 DNA is TGCGCCAGCAGCTTGTATAGCGGGGCCTTATACGAGCAGTACTTC. As protein: CASSLYSGALYEQYF.

The chain recombines TRBV5-5 with TRBJ2-2; tentatively, D is TRBD2 (7 bases). The CDR3 extends over 17 amino acids. V was pared by 4 bases and J by 4 bases, with 20 bases between. CDR1 SGHKS and CDR2 YYEKEE come from the germline V gene (reference sequence). CDR3: CASSPMGGALGTGELFF. DNA of the CDR3: TGTGCCAGCAGCCCCATGGGGGGGGCTCTGGGCACCGGGGAGCTGTTTTTT.

V usage is TRBV5-6 and J usage is TRBJ1-6; TRBD1 aligns across 8 bases. This CDR3 spans 15 amino acids. CDR1 and CDR2 from the germline V gene are SGHDT and YYEEEE. V shed 4 bases and J 9 bases; nucleotides not matched to a gene: 9. Here the CDR3 reads CASSLGQVHGSPLHF. The DNA of the CDR3 is TGTGCCAGCAGCCTGGGACAGGTCCACGGTTCACCCCTCCACTTT.

This clone has at least ten counts. The rearrangement uses TRBV6-4 and TRBJ1-1, with D perhaps TRBD1 (5 bases). V was pared by 0 bases and J by 1 base, with 6 bases between. The germline V gene has CDR1 MRHNA and CDR2 SNTAGT. The CDR3 extends over 14 amino acids. In nucleotides, the CDR3 is TGTGCCAGCAGTGACTCGACAGAGAACACTGAAGCTTTCTTT. Protein product: CASSDSTENTEAFF.

With regard to this clone: The junction departs from germline at one end; a sequencing error may be responsible. The chain carries TRBV7-7 and TRBJ1-4; 7 bases fit TRBD1. The CDR3 length is 14 residues. Germline V gene lookup returns CDR1 SSHAT and CDR2 FNYEAQ (reference sequence). The CDR3 coding sequence is TGTGCTAGCAGTCGCGACAGGGAGAATGAAAAACTGTTTTTT. Encoded protein: CASSRDRENEKLFF.

This chain links TRBV6-6 with TRBJ1-6, with 9 nucleotides matching TRBD1. The junction had 4 bases not matched to a gene; V was cut back by 7 bases and J by 6 bases. The CDR3 consists of 14 residues. Germline loops: CDR1 MNHNY, CDR2 SVGAGI (reference sequence). The CDR3 sequence: CASILGQGNSPLHF. DNA of the CDR3: TGTGCCAGCATCTTGGGACAGGGTAATTCACCCCTCCACTTT.

J is TRBJ2-3 and V is TRBV5-8; TRBD2 is a possible D gene (5 bases). V lost 4 bases to trimming and J lost 6 bases, with 21 bases between them. The CDR3 contains 16 residues. Germline V gives CDR1 SGHTS, CDR2 YDEGEE. CDR3 residues: CASSPRGNANLDTQYF. The CDR3 DNA is TGTGCCAGCAGCCCAAGAGGGAACGCAAATCTGGATACGCAGTATTTT.